The clone carrying this T cell receptor (beta chain) has a count of ten or more. V lost 6 bases, J lost 10 bases, and 18 bases lay in between. Germline-derived CDR1 and CDR2 are SQVTM and ANQGSEA. The CDR3 has 13 amino acids. The patients chosen for sequencing had shown expansion of CD8+CD57+ cells (detected by flow cytometry). This sample was included in a study of CD8+CD57+ T cells in acquired aplastic anemia. It was genomic DNA that served as the template for profiling TCR beta VDJ and CDR3. TCRdb fed the reads into MiXCR, producing one record per CDR3 protein. The data hold roughly 290,000 distinct CDR3 sequences, with about three fifths observed a single time.

This clonotype was obtained from a human donor with aplastic anemia. V is TRBV29-1 and J is TRBJ1-4, with D possibly TRBD1 on 6 matching bases. Sequencing was performed on sorted CD4+, CD8+, or CD8+CD57+ T cells (not recorded which) from PBMCs. In nucleotides, the CDR3 is TGCAGCGTCCTCAAAGTACAGGGTTCAAAACTGTTTTTT. Its protein is CSVLKVQGSKLFF. The variable domain in full, with the rest retrieved from reference TRBV29-1 and TRBJ1-4, is SAVISQKPSRDICQRGTSLTIQCQVDSQVTMMFWYRQQPGQSLTLIATANQGSEATYESGFVIDKFPISRPNLTFSTLTVSNMSPEDSSIYLCSVLKVQGSKLFFGSGTQLSVL.